A single sample gave rise to the 14 T cell receptor beta chains below, sequenced in a study of blood T cell repertoires in COVID-19. Sequencing was performed with immunoSEQ multiplex PCR; in TCRdb, only in-frame clones are kept and a portion is missing. The sample consists of 250,000 to 350,000 clones, roughly 91% of them appearing once. The sample was PBMCs or T cells enriched from blood (not recorded which). These TCRs come from a woman aged 60-75 years in a cohort exposed to, infected with or recovered from COVID-19 (not recorded which).

The gene calls are TRBV27 and TRBJ2-1; 10 bases align to TRBD2. V gave up 3 bases and J gave up 6 bases; unmatched junction bases: 2. The CDR3 consists of 14 residues. Germline loops: CDR1 MNHEY, CDR2 SMNVEV (reference sequence). CDR3 nucleotide sequence: TGTGCCAGCAGTTTCCAGCGGGAGGGCAATGAGCAGTTCTTC. Translated, it gives CASSFQREGNEQFF.

This chain uses TRBV2 with TRBJ1-2, with 8 positions matching TRBD1. Looked up from germline, CDR1 is SNHLY and CDR2 is FYNNEI. CDR3 size: 14 residues. Germline trimming cut 7 bases from V and 2 bases from J; bases unmatched to any gene: 6. The CDR3 nucleotides are TGTGCCAGCACTCCGACAGGGGCGAACTATGGCTACACCTTC. Amino acids: CASTPTGANYGYTF.

The chain recombines TRBV4-1 with TRBJ2-7; 11 nucleotides align to TRBD1. Germline V gene data show CDR1 as MGHRA and CDR2 as YSYEKL. J lost 7 bases, V lost 6 bases, and 11 bases had no gene match. The length of the CDR3 is 15 residues. Here the CDR3 DNA reads TGCGCCAGCAGTCCGGGGGGACAGGGGGTGAGGGAGCAGTACTTC. Protein sequence: CASSPGGQGVREQYF.

The rearrangement links TRBV29-1 to TRBJ2-5; possible D gene TRBD2, 5 bases. The CDR3 is 13 residues long. The V gene lost 6 bases and the J gene lost 0 bases, with 11 bases spanning the gap. Germline CDR1 reads SQVTM; CDR2 reads ANQGSEA. This CDR3 reads CSVQRSYQETQYF. For the CDR3, the DNA is TGCAGCGTGCAGCGGAGCTACCAAGAGACCCAGTACTTC.

The chain employs TRBV29-1 and TRBJ2-7; 7 bases fit TRBD2. Germline CDR1 reads SQVTM; CDR2 reads ANQGSEA. The length of the CDR3 is 14 residues. V trimming: 3 bases; J trimming: 0 bases; junction bases outside the gene matches: 5. CDR3 in DNA: TGCAGCGTTGAGGTCGCGGGAGCCTCCTACGAGCAGTACTTC. Translation: CSVEVAGASYEQYF.

The V call is TRBV5-4, the J call TRBJ2-7; TRBD2 aligns across 10 bases. Germline V gene data show CDR1 as SGHNT and CDR2 as YYREEE (reference sequence). The CDR3 totals 14 residues. V lost 2 bases and J lost 2; bases outside the gene matches: 1. CDR3 sequence reads: CASSFGLAAYEQYF. For the CDR3, the DNA is TGTGCCAGCAGCTTCGGACTAGCGGCCTACGAGCAGTACTTC.

This chain joins TRBV16 and TRBJ2-7; 7 bases are shared with TRBD1. The CDR3 sequence is 13 residues long. V dropped 4 bases and J dropped 4; count of bases not matched to a gene: 4. From germline, CDR1 is KGHSY and CDR2 FQNENV. The CDR3 here is CASSPQGVYEQYF. CDR3 nucleotide sequence: TGTGCCAGCAGCCCCCAGGGGGTATACGAGCAGTACTTC.

This clone appeared a few times. This sequence joins TRBV9 and TRBJ1-6, with a possible D match to TRBD1 (5 bases). The ends were cut back, 0 bases at V and 11 bases at J, with 9 bases in the middle. Germline V gene lookup returns CDR1 SGDLS and CDR2 YYNGEE. The CDR3 length is 13 residues. The CDR3, as DNA: TGTGCCAGCAGCGTAGCAGGGAGGGCACCCCTCCACTTT. Encoded protein: CASSVAGRAPLHF.

CDR3 coding DNA: TGTGCCAGCAGCCAAGAGCTAGGGGGTGAAAAACTGTTTTTT. Translating gives CASSQELGGEKLFF. V and J are TRBV4-2 and TRBJ1-4, with a possible D match to TRBD1 (6 bases). The germline CDR1 and CDR2 sequences are LGHNA and YNFKEQ. This CDR3 spans 14 amino acids. Trimming removed 0 bases at V and 7 bases at J, with 9 bases between.

This chain uses TRBV18 with TRBJ2-5, with 8 nucleotides matching TRBD2. J gave up 4 bases and V 3 bases, and 7 bases lay outside the gene matches. This CDR3 spans 15 amino acids. The germline gives CDR1 KGHSH, CDR2 LQKENI. CDR3 in DNA: TGTGCCAGCTCACCCGGGAGGGGAGGCACAGAGACCCAGTACTTC. Translating it yields CASSPGRGGTETQYF.

The chain joins TRBV6-5 to TRBJ1-2; possible D gene TRBD1, 6 bases. V lost 6 bases, J lost 6 bases, and 14 bases lay in between. This CDR3 is 13 amino acids long. Germline V gives CDR1 MNHEY, CDR2 SVGAGI. CDR3 amino acids: CASSVQGEDGYTF. The CDR3 DNA sequence: TGTGCCAGCAGCGTACAGGGAGAGGATGGCTACACCTTC.

The chain employs TRBV10-1 and TRBJ2-7; the match to TRBD2 covers 13 bases. The germline gives CDR1 WNHNN, CDR2 SYGVQD (reference sequence). The length of the CDR3 is 13 residues. V shed 10 bases and J 6 bases; nucleotides not matched to a gene: 6. Here the CDR3 reads CANERLAGGEQYF. DNA for the CDR3: TGCGCCAACGAAAGACTAGCGGGAGGCGAGCAGTACTTC.

The chain has TRBV7-9 and TRBJ1-6, with D possibly being TRBD1 (6 bases). This CDR3 is 14 amino acids long. The V end lost 3 bases, the J end lost 7 bases, and 10 bases lay between the germline ends. CDR1 is SEHNR, CDR2 FQNEAQ, per germline (reference sequence). The chain's CDR3 is CASSFQTGNSPLHF. The CDR3 DNA reads TGTGCCAGCAGCTTCCAGACAGGCAATTCACCCCTCCACTTT.

V usage is TRBV5-4 and J usage is TRBJ2-2, with D perhaps matching TRBD2 (5 bases). Trimming stripped 0 bases from V and 2 bases from J, with 14 bases between. Per the germline V gene, CDR1 is SGHNT and CDR2 is YYREEE (reference sequence). The CDR3 length is 17 residues. The CDR3 nucleotides read TGTGCCAGCAGCTTGGACGAAGGGAGCCTCAACACCGGGGAGCTGTTTTTT. Its protein product is CASSLDEGSLNTGELFF.